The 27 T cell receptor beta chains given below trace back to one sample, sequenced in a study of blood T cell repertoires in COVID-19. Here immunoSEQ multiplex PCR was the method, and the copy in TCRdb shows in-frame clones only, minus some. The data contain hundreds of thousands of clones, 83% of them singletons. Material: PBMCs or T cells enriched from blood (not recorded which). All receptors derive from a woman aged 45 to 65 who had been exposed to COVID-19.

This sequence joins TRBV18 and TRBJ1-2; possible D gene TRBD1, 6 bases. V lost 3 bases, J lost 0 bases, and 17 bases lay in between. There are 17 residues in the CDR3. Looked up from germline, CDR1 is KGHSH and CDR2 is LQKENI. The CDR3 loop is CASSPDRNLLANYGYTF. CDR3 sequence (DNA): TGTGCCAGCTCACCCGACAGGAATCTACTAGCTAACTATGGCTACACCTTC.

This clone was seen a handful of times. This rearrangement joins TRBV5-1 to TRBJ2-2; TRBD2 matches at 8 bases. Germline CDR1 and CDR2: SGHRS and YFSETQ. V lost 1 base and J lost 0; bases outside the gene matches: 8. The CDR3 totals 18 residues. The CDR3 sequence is CASSLPQAGVTNTGELFF. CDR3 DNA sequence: TGCGCCAGCAGCTTGCCGCAAGCGGGGGTTACGAACACCGGGGAGCTGTTTTTT.

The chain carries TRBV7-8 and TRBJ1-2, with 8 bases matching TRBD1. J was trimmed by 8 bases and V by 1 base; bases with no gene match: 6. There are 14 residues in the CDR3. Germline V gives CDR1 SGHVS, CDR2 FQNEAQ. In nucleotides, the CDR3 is TGTGCCAGCAGCTTAGGGGACAGGCCCAGCGGCTACACCTTC. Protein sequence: CASSLGDRPSGYTF.

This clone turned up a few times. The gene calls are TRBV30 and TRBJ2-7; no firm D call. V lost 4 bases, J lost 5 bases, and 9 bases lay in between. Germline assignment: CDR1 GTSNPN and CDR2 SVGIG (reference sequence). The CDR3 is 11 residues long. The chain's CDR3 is CAWIGVNEQYF. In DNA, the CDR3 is TGTGCCTGGATAGGAGTGAACGAGCAGTACTTC.

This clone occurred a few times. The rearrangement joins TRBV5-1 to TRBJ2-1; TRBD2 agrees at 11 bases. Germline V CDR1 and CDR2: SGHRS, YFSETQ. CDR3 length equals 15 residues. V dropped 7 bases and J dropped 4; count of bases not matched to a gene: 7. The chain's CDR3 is CASYLTSGGYNEQFF. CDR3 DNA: TGCGCCAGCTATCTTACTAGCGGGGGATACAATGAGCAGTTCTTC.

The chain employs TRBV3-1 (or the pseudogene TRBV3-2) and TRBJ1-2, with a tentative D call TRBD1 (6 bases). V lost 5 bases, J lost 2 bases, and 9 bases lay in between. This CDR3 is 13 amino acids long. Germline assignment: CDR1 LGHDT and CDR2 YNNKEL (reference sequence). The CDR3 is CASSSTGNYGYTF. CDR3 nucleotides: TGTGCCAGCAGCTCAACAGGGAACTATGGCTACACCTTC.

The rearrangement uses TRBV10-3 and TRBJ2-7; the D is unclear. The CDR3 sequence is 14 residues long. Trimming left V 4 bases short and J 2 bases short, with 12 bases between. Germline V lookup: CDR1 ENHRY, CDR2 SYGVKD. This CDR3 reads CAISVKSGPYEQYF. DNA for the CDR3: TGTGCCATCAGTGTAAAGTCGGGTCCCTACGAGCAGTACTTC.

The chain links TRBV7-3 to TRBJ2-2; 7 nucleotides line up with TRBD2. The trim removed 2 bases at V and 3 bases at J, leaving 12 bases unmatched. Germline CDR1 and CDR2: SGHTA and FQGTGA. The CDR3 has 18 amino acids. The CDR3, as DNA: TGTGCCAGCAGCTTAGACGCTCACCGCCGGGGGGACACCGGGGAGCTGTTTTTT. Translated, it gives CASSLDAHRRGDTGELFF.

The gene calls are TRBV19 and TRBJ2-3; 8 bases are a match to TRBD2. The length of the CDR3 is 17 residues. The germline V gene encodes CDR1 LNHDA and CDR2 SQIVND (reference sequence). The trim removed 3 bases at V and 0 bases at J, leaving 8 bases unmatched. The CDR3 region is CASSIAGGPYSTDTQYF. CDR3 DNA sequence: TGTGCCAGTAGTATTGCGGGGGGACCCTATAGCACAGATACGCAGTATTTT. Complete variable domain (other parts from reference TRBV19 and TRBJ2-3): DGGITQSPKYLFRKEGQNVTLSCEQNLNHDAMYWYRQDPGQGLRLIYYSQIVNDFQKGDIAEGYSVSREKKESFPLTVTSAQKNPTAFYLCASSIAGGPYSTDTQYFGPGTRLTVL.

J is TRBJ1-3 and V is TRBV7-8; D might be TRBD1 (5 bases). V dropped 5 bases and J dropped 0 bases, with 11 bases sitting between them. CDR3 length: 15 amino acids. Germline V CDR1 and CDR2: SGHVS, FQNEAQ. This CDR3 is CASSPGGSSGNTIYF. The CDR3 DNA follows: TGTGCCAGCAGCCCGGGGGGGTCCTCTGGAAACACCATATATTTT.

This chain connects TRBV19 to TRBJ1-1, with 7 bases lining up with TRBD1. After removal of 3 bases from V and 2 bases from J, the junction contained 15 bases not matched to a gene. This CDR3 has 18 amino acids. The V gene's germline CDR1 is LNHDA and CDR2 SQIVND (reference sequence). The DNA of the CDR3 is TGTGCCAGTAGTATTCAGCGGCGGTGGGGGACAGCAAACACTGAAGCTTTCTTT. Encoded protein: CASSIQRRWGTANTEAFF.

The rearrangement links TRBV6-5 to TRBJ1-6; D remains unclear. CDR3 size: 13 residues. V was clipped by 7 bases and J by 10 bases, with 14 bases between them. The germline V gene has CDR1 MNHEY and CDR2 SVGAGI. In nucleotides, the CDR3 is TGTGCCAGCAAGTTTTCGGGTAGCTCACCCCTCCACTTT. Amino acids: CASKFSGSSPLHF.

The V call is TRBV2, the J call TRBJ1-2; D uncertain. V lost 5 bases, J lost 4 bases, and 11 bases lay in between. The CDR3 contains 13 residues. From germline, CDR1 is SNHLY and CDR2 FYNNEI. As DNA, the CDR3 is TGTGCCAGCAGTCTTACAGAGACCTATGGCTACACCTTC. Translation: CASSLTETYGYTF.

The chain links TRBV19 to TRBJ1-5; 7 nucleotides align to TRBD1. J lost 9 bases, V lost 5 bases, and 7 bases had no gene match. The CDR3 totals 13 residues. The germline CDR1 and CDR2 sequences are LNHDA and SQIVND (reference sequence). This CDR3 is CASSRQGERPQHF. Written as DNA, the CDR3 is TGTGCCAGTAGTCGACAGGGCGAGAGGCCCCAGCATTTT.

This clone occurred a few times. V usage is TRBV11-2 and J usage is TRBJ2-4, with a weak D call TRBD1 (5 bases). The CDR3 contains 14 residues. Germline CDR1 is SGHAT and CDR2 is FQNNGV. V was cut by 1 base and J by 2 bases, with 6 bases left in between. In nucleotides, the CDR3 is TGTGCCAGCAGCTTAGGACAGACCAAAAACATTCAGTACTTC. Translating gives CASSLGQTKNIQYF.

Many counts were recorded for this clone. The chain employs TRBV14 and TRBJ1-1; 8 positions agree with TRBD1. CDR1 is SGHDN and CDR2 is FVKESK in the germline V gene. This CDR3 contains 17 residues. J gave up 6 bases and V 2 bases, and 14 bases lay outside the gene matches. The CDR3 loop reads CASSQWARRTGRPEAFF. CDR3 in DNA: TGTGCCAGCAGCCAATGGGCTCGGCGGACAGGGAGGCCTGAAGCTTTCTTT.

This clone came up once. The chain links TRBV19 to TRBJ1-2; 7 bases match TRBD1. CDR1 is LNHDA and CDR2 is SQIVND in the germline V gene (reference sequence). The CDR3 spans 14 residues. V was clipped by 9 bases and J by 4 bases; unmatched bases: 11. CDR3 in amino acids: CASQYGGQSYGYTF. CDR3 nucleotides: TGTGCCAGCCAGTATGGGGGACAGAGCTATGGCTACACCTTC. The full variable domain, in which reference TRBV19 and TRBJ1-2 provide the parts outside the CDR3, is DGGITQSPKYLFRKEGQNVTLSCEQNLNHDAMYWYRQDPGQGLRLIYYSQIVNDFQKGDIAEGYSVSREKKESFPLTVTSAQKNPTAFYLCASQYGGQSYGYTFGSGTRLTVV.

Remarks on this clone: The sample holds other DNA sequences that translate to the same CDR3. CDR3 sequence: CASSQGPPNEQFF. The CDR3 coding sequence is TGCGCCAGCAGCCAGGGGCCACCCAATGAGCAGTTCTTC. V is TRBV4-3 and J is TRBJ2-1, with D maybe TRBD1 (5 bases). Trimming cost V 3 bases and J 6 bases, with 9 bases left between them. The germline CDR1 and CDR2 sequences are LGHNA and YSLEER. This CDR3 is built from 13 residues.

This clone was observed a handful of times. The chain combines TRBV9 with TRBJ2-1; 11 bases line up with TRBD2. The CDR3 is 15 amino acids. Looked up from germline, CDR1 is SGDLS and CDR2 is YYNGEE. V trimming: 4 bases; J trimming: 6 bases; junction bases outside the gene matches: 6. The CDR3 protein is CASSPTSGRTNEQFF. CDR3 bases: TGTGCCAGCAGCCCAACTAGCGGGAGAACCAATGAGCAGTTCTTC.

The CDR3 DNA sequence: TGTGCCAGCAGCCCGGGACAGGGGGCGCGTGGCTACACCTTC. Translation: CASSPGQGARGYTF. This chain connects TRBV5-4 to TRBJ1-2, with TRBD1 identical over 12 bases. Germline assignment: CDR1 SGHNT and CDR2 YYREEE (reference sequence). The CDR3 length is 14 residues. V was clipped by 4 bases and J by 7 bases; unmatched bases: 5.

CDR3 nucleotides: TGTGCCAGCAGTGGGCCAGGACAGCCTTCCCTAAATGAGCAGTTCTTC. This codes for CASSGPGQPSLNEQFF. V and J are TRBV6-1 and TRBJ2-1; D perhaps matches TRBD1 (6 bases). V gave up 4 bases and J gave up 7 bases, with 20 bases separating them. This CDR3 is built from 16 residues. CDR1 and CDR2 from the germline V gene are MNHNS and SASEGT.

CDR3 sequence (DNA): TGTGCCAGTAGTCCAACCCGGGACAGGGGGGCCTACGAGCAGTACTTC. Translation: CASSPTRDRGAYEQYF. The chain has TRBV19 and TRBJ2-7; 11 positions agree with TRBD1. Germline V gene sequence: CDR1 LNHDA, CDR2 SQIVND (reference sequence). V shed 5 bases and J 2 bases; nucleotides not matched to a gene: 8. This CDR3 contains 16 residues.

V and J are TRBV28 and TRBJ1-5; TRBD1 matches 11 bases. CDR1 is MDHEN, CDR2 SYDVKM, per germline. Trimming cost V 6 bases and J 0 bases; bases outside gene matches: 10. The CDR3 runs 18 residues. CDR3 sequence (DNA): TGTGCCAGCAGCCCTCCGGGACAGGGGGTAGGTAGCAATCAGCCCCAGCATTTT. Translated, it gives CASSPPGQGVGSNQPQHF.

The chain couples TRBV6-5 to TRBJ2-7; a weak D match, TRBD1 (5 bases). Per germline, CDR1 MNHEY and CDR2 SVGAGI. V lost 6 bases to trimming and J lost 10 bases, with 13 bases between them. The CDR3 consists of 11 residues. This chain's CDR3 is CASRQGEEQYF. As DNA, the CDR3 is TGTGCCAGCAGGCAGGGCGAAGAACAGTACTTC.

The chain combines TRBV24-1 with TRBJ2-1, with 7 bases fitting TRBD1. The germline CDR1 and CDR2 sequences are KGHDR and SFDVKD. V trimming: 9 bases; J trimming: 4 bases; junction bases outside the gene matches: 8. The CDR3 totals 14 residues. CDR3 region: CATGETGLYNEQFF. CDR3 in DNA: TGTGCCACCGGGGAGACAGGGTTATACAATGAGCAGTTCTTC.

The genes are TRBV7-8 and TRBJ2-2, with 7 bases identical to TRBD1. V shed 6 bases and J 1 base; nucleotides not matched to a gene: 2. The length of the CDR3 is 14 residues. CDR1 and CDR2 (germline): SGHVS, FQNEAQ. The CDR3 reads CASRRDRNTGELFF. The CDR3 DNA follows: TGTGCCAGCAGGAGGGACAGGAACACCGGGGAGCTGTTTTTT.

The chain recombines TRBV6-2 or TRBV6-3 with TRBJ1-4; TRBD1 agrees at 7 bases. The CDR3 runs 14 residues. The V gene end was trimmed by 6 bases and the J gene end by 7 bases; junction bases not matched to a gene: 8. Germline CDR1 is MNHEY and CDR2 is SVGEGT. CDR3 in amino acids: CASSLGQPGEKLFF. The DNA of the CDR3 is TGTGCCAGCAGCCTGGGACAGCCGGGTGAAAAACTGTTTTTT.